A single sample is the source of the 31 T cell receptor beta chains below, sequenced in a study of T cells after yellow fever vaccination. TCRdb analysed the 5' RACE reads with MiXCR anew, one entry per CDR3 protein. The sample shows 250,000 to 350,000 distinct CDR3 sequences, around 7% of them seen only once. The source material was PBMCs, sampled roughly seven weeks after the first yellow fever vaccination. The receptors were gathered from a man between 18 and 35 years old who received the YFV17D yellow fever vaccine.

This clonotype was seen a handful of times. The chain combines TRBV6-2 or TRBV6-3 with TRBJ1-5; TRBD1 agrees at 8 bases. The J segment lost 3 bases and the V segment lost 5 bases, leaving 6 bases of the junction unmatched. Germline CDR1 MNHEY, CDR2 SVGEGT. The CDR3 totals 15 residues. The CDR3 reads CASSHRTGNNQPQHF. DNA for the CDR3: TGTGCCAGCAGTCACAGGACAGGGAACAATCAGCCCCAGCATTTT.

The sample holds many counts of this clonotype. This chain connects TRBV12-3 or TRBV12-4 to TRBJ2-2, with 7 positions matching TRBD2. Losses at the gene ends were 3 bases for V and 6 bases for J; bases not matched to a gene: 13. The CDR3 totals 17 residues. CDR3 in DNA: TGTGCCAGCAGTTTGGTGCCATTGGGCGGGGGAGCCGGGGAGCTGTTTTTT. Its translation: CASSLVPLGGGAGELFF.

This clonotype was detected a few times. The CDR3, as DNA: TGCAGTGCTAGAGTTCAATTGTACCAAGAGACCCAGTACTTC. Translation gives CSARVQLYQETQYF. The chain has TRBV20-1 and TRBJ2-5; no clear D gene. CDR1 is DFQATT and CDR2 is SNEGSKA in the germline V gene (reference sequence). The CDR3 loop spans 14 amino acids. V was shortened by 1 base and J by 0 bases, with 9 bases between the two germline ends.

This chain connects TRBV20-1 to TRBJ2-6, with no clear D. This CDR3 is built from 19 residues. The germline gives CDR1 DFQATT, CDR2 SNEGSKA (reference sequence). Trimming removed 0 bases from V and 2 bases from J, with 20 bases in between. CDR3 DNA sequence: TGCAGTGCTAGAGATCCGGCAGGCCCGATCGTTCCTGGGGCCAACGTCCTGACTTTC. Translated, it gives CSARDPAGPIVPGANVLTF.

This clonotype is a singleton in its sample. CDR3 residues: CASSLLGQMANEQFF. In DNA form, the CDR3 reads TGTGCCAGCAGCCTCCTGGGACAGATGGCCAATGAGCAGTTCTTC. The rearrangement joins TRBV28 to TRBJ2-1; 7 bases fit TRBD1. Trimming took 6 bases from V and 6 from J; bases not matched to a gene: 11. Germline assignment: CDR1 MDHEN and CDR2 SYDVKM. The CDR3 sequence is 15 residues long.

This clonotype has more than one count but fewer than ten. This chain uses TRBV7-2 with TRBJ2-3; 8 bases line up with TRBD2. CDR1 SGHTA and CDR2 FQGNSA come from the germline V gene. The CDR3 has 15 residues. The junction had 5 bases not matched to a gene; V was cut back by 2 bases and J by 4 bases. The CDR3 here is CASSLIRGGADTQYF. Here the CDR3 DNA reads TGTGCCAGCAGCTTAATTCGGGGGGGCGCAGATACGCAGTATTTT.

This sequence joins TRBV30 and TRBJ1-4; D uncertain. CDR1 GTSNPN and CDR2 SVGIG come from the germline V gene (reference sequence). The V and J ends lost 3 bases and 1 base respectively, with 9 bases between them. The CDR3 has 14 residues. Here the CDR3 reads CAWSYLGTNEKLFF. DNA for the CDR3: TGTGCCTGGAGCTACTTAGGAACTAATGAAAAACTGTTTTTT.

The sample holds a few counts of this clonotype. The rearrangement joins TRBV12-3 or TRBV12-4 to TRBJ1-1; D ambiguous. The CDR3 has 14 amino acids. Between the trimmed V and J ends, which lost 6 bases and 3 bases, there was a span of 14 bases. The CDR3 coding sequence is TGTGCCAGCAGCTCCTATTCGAGTCACACTGAAGCTTTCTTT. Amino acids: CASSSYSSHTEAFF.

This clonotype was seen only a few times. The chain combines TRBV9 with TRBJ2-7, with D possibly being TRBD2 (5 bases). The CDR3 contains 15 residues. Germline values: CDR1 SGDLS, CDR2 YYNGEE. Trimming cost V 4 bases and J 7 bases, with 21 bases left between them. In DNA, the CDR3 is TGTGCCAGCAGCCCCGCTAGAGGACGGCGAGGGGAGCAGTACTTC. Encoded protein: CASSPARGRRGEQYF. Using reference TRBV9 and TRBJ2-7 for the parts outside the CDR3, the full variable domain is DSGVTQTPKHLITATGQRVTLRCSPRSGDLSVYWYQQSLDQGLQFLIQYYNGEERAKGNILERFSAQQFPDLHSELNLSSLELGDSALYFCASSPARGRRGEQYFGPGTRLTVT.

This clonotype came up many times. The CDR3 here is CASSFSIQETQYF. CDR3 DNA sequence: TGTGCCAGCAGCTTTTCGATTCAAGAGACCCAGTACTTC. The chain couples TRBV7-2 to TRBJ2-5, with no clear D. V lost 3 bases and J 2 bases, leaving 7 bases between the germline ends. The CDR3 totals 13 residues. CDR1 is SGHTA, CDR2 FQGNSA, per germline. Full variable domain (missing parts from reference TRBV7-2 and TRBJ2-5): GAGVSQSPSNKVTEKGKDVELRCDPISGHTALYWYRQSLGQGLEFLIYFQGNSAPDKSGLPSDRFSAERTGGSVSTLTIQRTQQEDSAVYLCASSFSIQETQYFGPGTRLLVL.

This clonotype was observed a few times. The rearrangement uses TRBV20-1 and TRBJ2-3; the D is unclear. V was shortened by 4 bases and J by 2 bases, with 7 bases between the two germline ends. This CDR3 is 12 amino acids long. Germline CDR1 reads DFQATT; CDR2 reads SNEGSKA (reference sequence). CDR3 in amino acids: CSATTHTDTQYF. CDR3 DNA: TGCAGTGCTACAACCCACACAGATACGCAGTATTTT.

There are many counts of this clonotype. The V gene is TRBV25-1, the J gene TRBJ2-5, with D maybe TRBD1 (6 bases). V was cut by 6 bases and J by 1 base, with 21 bases left in between. Germline assignment: CDR1 MGHDK and CDR2 SYGVNS. This CDR3 comprises 17 residues. CDR3 loop: CASSAPDRRLLQETQYF. In DNA form, the CDR3 reads TGTGCCAGCAGCGCGCCAGACAGGAGACTTCTCCAAGAGACCCAGTACTTC.

A few counts support this clonotype. The chain carries TRBV20-1 and TRBJ1-5; 7 positions match TRBD1. The V gene end was trimmed by 6 bases and the J gene end by 4 bases; junction bases not matched to a gene: 9. Germline values: CDR1 DFQATT, CDR2 SNEGSKA (reference sequence). The CDR3 extends over 14 amino acids. CDR3 coding DNA: TGCAGTGCGGCACGGGACAGCCTAAATCAGCCCCAGCATTTT. Residues: CSAARDSLNQPQHF.

This clonotype was found a few times. J is TRBJ1-2 and V is TRBV20-1; a possible D gene is TRBD1 (6 bases). From germline, CDR1 is DFQATT and CDR2 SNEGSKA (reference sequence). This CDR3 is built from 16 residues. Trimming removed 1 base from V and 8 bases from J, with 23 bases in between. The CDR3 DNA follows: TGCAGTGCTAGAGCACGCAGAACAGGGCTCACCCGCGGCTACACCTTC. Translation gives CSARARRTGLTRGYTF.

This clonotype was seen more than once but under ten times. The V gene is TRBV4-3, the J gene TRBJ2-1, with D perhaps being TRBD1 or TRBD2 (7 bases each). With 0 bases removed from V and 5 bases from J, the gap between germline ends came to 14 bases. CDR3 length: 16 residues. Germline V gene lookup returns CDR1 LGHNA and CDR2 YSLEER. In nucleotides, the CDR3 is TGCGCCAGCAGCCAAGATCGGTCAGGGGGGGACAATGAGCAGTTCTTC. The encoded protein is CASSQDRSGGDNEQFF.

This clonotype came up many times. The chain has TRBV7-2 and TRBJ2-3; 8 nucleotides line up with TRBD1. The CDR3 has 16 amino acids. CDR1 is SGHTA and CDR2 is FQGNSA in the germline V gene. Trimming removed 5 bases from V and 0 bases from J; junction bases left unmatched: 7. DNA of the CDR3: TGTGCCAGCAGCAAGAGGGACAGGACAAGCACAGATACGCAGTATTTT. This encodes CASSKRDRTSTDTQYF.

The chain uses TRBV4-2 and TRBJ2-3, with D perhaps TRBD1 or TRBD2 (6 bases each). Trimming left V 1 base short and J 4 bases short, with 18 bases between. Germline V lookup: CDR1 LGHNA, CDR2 YNFKEQ. CDR3 length: 17 amino acids. CDR3 in amino acids: CASSQGAGGALSDTQYF. In nucleotides, the CDR3 is TGTGCCAGCAGCCAAGGGGCCGGGGGCGCGCTTTCAGATACGCAGTATTTT.

This clonotype was seen only a few times. The chain uses TRBV14 and TRBJ2-3, with 13 bases that match TRBD2. Germline V gene data show CDR1 as SGHDN and CDR2 as FVKESK. The CDR3 sequence is 14 residues long. The V segment lost 9 bases and the J segment 4 bases; nucleotides outside the gene matches: 4. The CDR3 loop reads CASSGLAGADTQYF. The CDR3 coding sequence is TGTGCCAGTAGTGGACTAGCGGGGGCAGATACGCAGTATTTT.

V gene TRBV15 combines with J gene TRBJ2-1, with D perhaps matching TRBD2 (6 bases). The ends were cut back, 6 bases at V and 2 bases at J, with 11 bases in the middle. The CDR3 has 14 amino acids. Germline V gives CDR1 LNHNV, CDR2 YYDKDF (reference sequence). CDR3 coding DNA: TGTGCCACCAGGAGGCGGGGCCCCTACAATGAGCAGTTCTTC. Protein product: CATRRRGPYNEQFF.

In this sample, this clonotype turned up many times. This CDR3 is CASTPSEAAV. CDR3 DNA sequence: TGTGCCAGCACCCCAAGCGAGGCCGCCGTC. The rearrangement links TRBV6-2 or TRBV6-3 to TRBJ2-7, with D hard to call. Germline CDR1 MNHEY, CDR2 SVGEGT. This CDR3 has 10 residues.

The CDR3 DNA is TGTGCCAGCAGCACCCTCCGAGGGGGGGAGCAGTACGTC. This translates into CASSTLRGGEQYV. The gene calls are TRBV5-4 and TRBJ2-7, with D perhaps being TRBD1 or TRBD2 (6 bases each). The CDR3 runs 13 residues. The V gene lost 4 bases and the J gene lost 7 bases, with 15 bases spanning the gap. CDR1 SGHNT and CDR2 YYREEE come from the germline V gene (reference sequence).

This clonotype was seen ten or more times. This chain connects TRBV29-1 to TRBJ2-5, with D possibly TRBD1 on 6 matching bases. The V gene lost 5 bases and the J gene lost 0 bases, with 19 bases spanning the gap. Germline values: CDR1 SQVTM, CDR2 ANQGSEA. The CDR3 extends over 16 amino acids. This CDR3 reads CSVTYSRDTHQETQYF. The CDR3 DNA is TGCAGCGTTACCTACTCGAGGGACACCCACCAAGAGACCCAGTACTTC.

This clonotype came up many times. This sequence joins TRBV20-1 and TRBJ2-3; the D gene is possibly TRBD2 (6 bases). The CDR3 has 14 residues. Germline-derived CDR1 and CDR2 are DFQATT and SNEGSKA (reference sequence). Trimming pared 6 bases from V and 0 bases from J, leaving 13 bases between. The CDR3 sequence is CSALRGASTDTQYF. CDR3 coding DNA: TGCAGTGCCTTACGCGGGGCTAGCACAGATACGCAGTATTTT.

The chain uses TRBV6-1 and TRBJ2-6; a weak D match, TRBD2 (6 bases). The CDR3 runs 16 residues. V lost 6 bases to trimming and J lost 0 bases, with 12 bases between them. Germline-derived CDR1 and CDR2 are MNHNS and SASEGT. The CDR3 here is CASSILGGSGANVLTF. DNA of the CDR3: TGTGCCAGCAGCATACTGGGGGGCTCTGGGGCCAACGTCCTGACTTTC.

This clonotype occurred many times. The rearrangement uses TRBV7-8 and TRBJ2-1; D is possibly TRBD1 (5 bases). V lost 4 bases to trimming and J lost 3 bases, with 10 bases between them. CDR1 SGHVS and CDR2 FQNEAQ come from the germline V gene. This CDR3 region has 14 residues. The CDR3 is CASSSWGSYNEQFF. For the CDR3, the DNA is TGTGCCAGCAGCTCTTGGGGCAGCTACAATGAGCAGTTCTTC.

This clonotype came up many times. The chain links TRBV21-1 to TRBJ2-1; TRBD2, the table's D call, was not compared with the DNA. TRBV21-1 is listed as a pseudogene. The CDR3 totals 17 residues. In DNA form, the CDR3 reads TGTGCCAGCAGCGCGTCGCTCGGGACTAGCGGCTACAATGAGCAGTTCTTC. Protein sequence: CASSASLGTSGYNEQFF.

The chain recombines TRBV10-3 with TRBJ2-5; no firm D call. Germline CDR1 ENHRY, CDR2 SYGVKD. This CDR3 is 17 amino acids long. V lost 4 bases and J lost 3, with 21 bases in between. CDR3 residues: CAISGQQKGKHKETQYF. In DNA, the CDR3 is TGTGCCATCAGTGGTCAGCAGAAGGGAAAACACAAAGAGACCCAGTACTTC.

The CDR3 loop is CASKGGGGNTIYF. CDR3 DNA sequence: TGTGCCAGCAAGGGGGGCGGAGGAAACACCATATATTTT. The chain has TRBV6-1 and TRBJ1-3; TRBD1 might be the D (6 bases). Trimming cost V 7 bases and J 4 bases, with 11 bases left between them. The CDR3 sequence is 13 residues long. Germline V lookup: CDR1 MNHNS, CDR2 SASEGT.

This sequence joins TRBV4-2 and TRBJ1-4; unclear D gene. V was shortened by 4 bases and J by 0 bases, with 6 bases between the two germline ends. Germline V lookup: CDR1 LGHNA, CDR2 YNFKEQ. The CDR3 totals 14 residues. The CDR3 nucleotides read TGTGCCAGCAGCCCCCAGGCAACTAATGAAAAACTGTTTTTT. As protein: CASSPQATNEKLFF.

V usage is TRBV7-6 and J usage is TRBJ2-2, with D perhaps matching TRBD1 or TRBD2 (6 bases each). CDR1 and CDR2 from the germline V gene are SGHVS and FNYEAQ. CDR3 length: 17 amino acids. V was trimmed by 6 bases and J by 1 base, leaving 18 bases between them. CDR3 coding DNA: TGTGCCAGCAGTCTTCAAGGGGGGCGAAGGAACACCGGGGAGCTGTTTTTT. This sequence encodes CASSLQGGRRNTGELFF. Complete variable domain (other parts from reference TRBV7-6 and TRBJ2-2): GAGVSQSPRYKVTKRGQDVALRCDPISGHVSLYWYRQALGQGPEFLTYFNYEAQQDKSGLPNDRFSAERPEGSISTLTIQRTEQRDSAMYRCASSLQGGRRNTGELFFGEGSRLTVL.

This clonotype turned up a few times. The chain recombines TRBV7-2 with TRBJ1-5; D is ambiguous. Germline V gives CDR1 SGHTA, CDR2 FQGNSA. V dropped 5 bases and J dropped 2 bases, with 10 bases sitting between them. The CDR3 totals 14 residues. The CDR3 bases are TGTGCCAGCAGCCCCTTATCGGGCAATCAGCCCCAGCATTTT. Translation gives CASSPLSGNQPQHF.